These T cell receptor beta chains were read from a single sample in a study of T-cell memory formation after mild COVID-19. MiXCR, applied by TCRdb to the 5' RACE reads, yields one record per CDR3 protein. Of over 350,000 distinct CDR3 sequences in the sample, around a sixth are singletons; the top ten hold around a fifth. Material for sequencing was PBMCs or a T cell subset sorted from them (not recorded which). The source is a man between 18 and 35 years old who had mild COVID-19 (a few samples of this study predate the infection). Cell type and time point are not known. The CDR3 runs from the conserved cysteine through the conserved F or W. D genes are given only for firm matches. Clone size is stated in some rows and not others, as once, few, many or a class when expanded.

>TRBD1|TRBJ2-2|TRBV11-2|few
CATGQANTGELFF
TGTGCCACTGGACAGGCTAACACCGGGGAGCTGTTTTTT
>-|TRBJ2-7|TRBV18|-
CASSPRVTGLSYEQYF
TGTGCCAGCTCACCAAGGGTTACAGGCTTGTCCTACGAGCAGTACTTC
>-|TRBJ1-2|TRBV12-3/TRBV12-4|-
CASSTLRGYTF
TGTGCCAGCAGCACCTTAAGGGGCTACACCTTC
>-|TRBJ1-6|TRBV5-1|few
CASSLDFMGSPLHF
TGCGCCAGCAGCTTGGATTTTATGGGTTCACCCCTCCACTTT
>-|TRBJ1-1|TRBV12-3/TRBV12-4|many
CASSPGTVNTEAFF
TGTGCCAGCTCACCAGGTACAGTGAACACTGAAGCTTTCTTT
>-|TRBJ2-2|TRBV20-1|few
CSAARGADGELFF
TGCAGTGCGGCCCGGGGGGCCGACGGGGAGCTGTTTTTT
>TRBD2|TRBJ2-3|TRBV28|-
CASSSRALAGFDTQYF
TGTGCCAGCAGTTCGAGGGCACTAGCGGGCTTCGATACGCAGTATTTT
>TRBD2|TRBJ2-1|TRBV12-3/TRBV12-4|-
CASSTLAGAPWNEQFF
TGTGCCAGCAGTACACTAGCGGGGGCCCCATGGAATGAGCAGTTCTTC
>TRBD2|TRBJ2-7|TRBV7-6|few
CASSSGTSLTQYF
TGTGCCAGCAGCTCGGGGACTAGCTTGACGCAGTACTTC
>TRBD1|TRBJ2-7|TRBV4-1|few
CASSSPGGPYEQYF
TGCGCCAGCAGCTCCCCAGGGGGACCCTACGAGCAGTACTTC
>TRBD1|TRBJ2-7|TRBV30|few
CAWSTLQGGSYEQYF
TGTGCCTGGAGTACCTTACAGGGGGGCTCCTACGAGCAGTACTTC
>-|TRBJ1-4|TRBV18|-
CASSPESPEKLFF
TGTGCCAGCTCTCCCGAAAGTCCCGAAAAACTGTTTTTT
>TRBD1|TRBJ1-2|TRBV5-1|-
CASGLLTGDYGYTF
TGCGCCAGCGGCTTATTGACAGGGGATTATGGCTACACCTTC
>-|TRBJ2-7|TRBV4-1|few
CASSQGERTTYEQYF
TGCGCCAGCAGCCAAGGGGAGAGGACGACCTACGAGCAGTACTTC
>-|TRBJ2-3|TRBV7-9|-
CASSSGRHTSTDTQYF
TGTGCCAGCAGCTCCGGACGGCACACTAGCACAGATACGCAGTATTTT
>-|TRBJ1-2|TRBV28|-
CASSKTVNYGYTF
TGTGCCAGTTCGAAGACGGTTAACTATGGCTACACCTTC
>-|TRBJ2-7|TRBV18|-
CASSPLEGGDEQYF
TGTGCCAGCTCACCACTGGAGGGGGGGGACGAGCAGTACTTC
>-|TRBJ1-2|TRBV6-2/TRBV6-3|few
CASSRAGRTFYGYTF
TGTGCCAGCAGTCGCGCAGGGCGGACCTTTTATGGCTACACCTTC
>-|TRBJ1-5|TRBV18|-
CASSPGGPDQPQHF
TGTGCCAGCTCACCAGGAGGACCAGATCAGCCCCAGCATTTT
>-|TRBJ1-3|TRBV10-3|few
CAISEEGGSNTIYF
TGTGCCATCAGTGAGGAAGGAGGGTCAAACACCATATATTTT
>-|TRBJ2-1|TRBV7-8|-
CASSLEVRGYNEQFF
TGTGCCAGCAGCTTAGAAGTCAGGGGCTACAATGAGCAGTTCTTC
>-|TRBJ1-1|TRBV18|-
CASSPRTQGHTEAFF
TGTGCCAGCTCACCACGAACACAGGGACACACTGAAGCTTTCTTT
>-|TRBJ2-1|TRBV7-9|few
CASSLLATGEQFF
TGTGCCAGCAGCTTACTAGCCACGGGGGAGCAGTTCTTC
>TRBD1|TRBJ2-5|TRBV20-1|few
CSATTGGEGVTQYF
TGCAGTGCTACCACAGGGGGCGAGGGGGTGACCCAGTACTTC
>-|TRBJ2-5|TRBV5-1|-
CASQSGDRETQYF
TGCGCCAGTCAATCCGGGGACCGGGAGACCCAGTACTTC
>-|TRBJ2-1|TRBV20-1|few
CSAPDSVKYNEQFF
TGCAGTGCACCCGACAGCGTAAAGTACAATGAGCAGTTCTTC
>-|TRBJ2-5|TRBV27|-
CASSLLPVVETQYF
TGTGCCAGCAGTTTGCTCCCGGTGGTTGAGACCCAGTACTTC
>-|TRBJ2-2|TRBV4-1|-
CASSQAGHRIEDGELFF
TGCGCCAGCAGCCAAGCGGGACACAGAATCGAGGACGGGGAGCTGTTTTTT
>-|TRBJ2-5|TRBV6-2/TRBV6-3|few
CASSYESQETQYF
TGTGCCAGCAGTTATGAGAGCCAAGAGACCCAGTACTTC
>TRBD2|TRBJ2-1|TRBV5-1|few
CASSSGLTNGYNEQFF
TGCGCCAGCAGCTCGGGACTAACCAACGGCTACAATGAGCAGTTCTTC
>TRBD1|TRBJ2-3|TRBV6-5|few
CASSYGQGSTDTQYF
TGTGCCAGCAGTTACGGACAGGGGAGCACAGATACGCAGTATTTT
>-|TRBJ1-4|TRBV7-2|few
CASSLYVATNEKLFF
TGTGCCAGCAGCCTATACGTTGCAACTAATGAAAAACTGTTTTTT
>-|TRBJ2-5|TRBV6-2/TRBV6-3|few
CASSQLPGHPYETQYF
TGTGCCAGCAGTCAACTCCCGGGACACCCTTATGAGACCCAGTACTTC
>-|TRBJ2-5|TRBV5-1|-
CASSLDPALETQYF
TGCGCCAGCAGCTTGGACCCCGCGTTAGAGACCCAGTACTTC
>-|TRBJ2-1|TRBV9|-
CASSITSHEQFF
TGTGCCAGCAGCATTACTAGCCATGAGCAGTTCTTC
>-|TRBJ1-5|TRBV4-3|-
CASSQDLGGNQPQHF
TGCGCCAGCAGCCAAGATTTAGGGGGAAATCAGCCCCAGCATTTT
>-|TRBJ2-7|TRBV11-2|-
CASSLGIGAPTYEQYF
TGTGCCAGCAGCTTAGGGATCGGGGCCCCCACCTACGAGCAGTACTTC
>TRBD1|TRBJ1-1|TRBV20-1|few
CSAVGGLTEAFF
TGCAGTGCCGTAGGGGGCTTAACTGAAGCTTTCTTT
>-|TRBJ2-7|TRBV29-1|-
CSVEPRGPGVREQYF
TGCAGCGTTGAACCCCGGGGACCGGGAGTGAGAGAGCAGTACTTC
>-|TRBJ2-2|TRBV4-1|-
CASSQDHAIYTGELFF
TGCGCCAGCAGCCAAGATCATGCTATTTACACCGGGGAGCTGTTTTTT
>-|TRBJ1-1|TRBV30|-
CAWGRGLNTEAFF
TGTGCCTGGGGCCGGGGGCTGAACACTGAAGCTTTCTTT
>-|TRBJ2-1|TRBV6-2/TRBV6-3|many
CASSYTYTGIKHEQFF
TGTGCCAGCAGTTACACATACACAGGGATAAAGCATGAGCAGTTCTTC
>-|TRBJ1-1|TRBV11-2|-
CASLLKGNTEAFF
TGTGCCAGCCTTCTTAAGGGAAACACTGAAGCTTTCTTT
>-|TRBJ2-7|TRBV4-1|few
CASSQVLGGKYF
TGCGCCAGCAGCCAAGTCCTCGGGGGAAAGTACTTC